One TCR beta chain is described in this entry. The sample is drawn from a study of T cell changes during pregnancy in multiple sclerosis. Losses at the gene ends were 6 bases for V and 1 base for J; bases not matched to a gene: 5. Germline V gene sequence: CDR1 MNHEY, CDR2 SMNVEV (reference sequence). The CDR3 loop spans 16 amino acids. TCRdb's table, derived via immunoSEQ multiplex PCR, lists solely in-frame clones and lacks some. The table includes more than 40,000 clones, 75% to 95% detected once. The clonotype originates from a female donor with multiple sclerosis, enrolled in a pregnancy study. The V gene is TRBV27, the J gene TRBJ2-4; 11 nucleotides line up with TRBD1. The sequencing here drew on CD8+ T cells from peripheral blood mononuclear cells, taken after pregnancy. CDR3 sequence (DNA): TGTGCCAGCAGCCCCGGGACAGGGGGGGCCAAAAACATTCAGTACTTC. Protein sequence: CASSPGTGGAKNIQYF.